This TCR beta chain was captured in a study of blood T cell repertoires in COVID-19. The overall study: T cells, B-cell-depleted T cells, or PBMCs provided the cDNA or gDNA that served as material.

CDR1 is LGHDT, CDR2 YNNKEL, per germline (reference sequence). The CDR3 totals 16 residues. Unmatched junction bases numbered 17, after V lost 5 bases and J lost 8 bases. Libraries were prepared by immunoSEQ multiplex PCR; TCRdb keeps only in-frame clonotypes and omits some of them. The sample has 200,000 to 250,000 clones, 92% seen once; the top ten hold 0.65% to 0.85%. Material: peripheral blood. This clonotype originated in a man in his fifties or sixties with COVID-19, enrolled during active disease. V and J are TRBV3-1 (or the pseudogene TRBV3-2) and TRBJ1-2, with 7 bases identical to TRBD1. The CDR3: CASSEADRAGARGYTF. The DNA for the CDR3 is TGTGCCAGCAGCGAAGCTGACAGGGCTGGGGCAAGAGGCTACACCTTC.